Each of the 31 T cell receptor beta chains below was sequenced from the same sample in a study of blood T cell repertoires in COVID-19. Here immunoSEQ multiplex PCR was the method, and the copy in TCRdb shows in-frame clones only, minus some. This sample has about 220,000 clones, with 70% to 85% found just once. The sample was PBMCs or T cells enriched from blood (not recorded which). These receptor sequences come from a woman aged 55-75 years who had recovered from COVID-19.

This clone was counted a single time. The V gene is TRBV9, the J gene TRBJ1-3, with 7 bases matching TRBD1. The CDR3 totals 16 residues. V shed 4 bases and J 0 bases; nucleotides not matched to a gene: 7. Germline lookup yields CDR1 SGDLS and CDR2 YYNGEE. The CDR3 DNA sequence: TGTGCCAGCAGCCTGGGGACAGCCAACTCTGGAAACACCATATATTTT. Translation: CASSLGTANSGNTIYF.

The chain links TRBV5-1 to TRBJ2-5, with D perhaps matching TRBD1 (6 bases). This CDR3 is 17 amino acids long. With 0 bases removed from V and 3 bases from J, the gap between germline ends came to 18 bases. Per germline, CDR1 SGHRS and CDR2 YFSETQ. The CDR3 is CASSLGPQGRREETQYF. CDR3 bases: TGCGCCAGCAGCTTGGGGCCACAGGGAAGAAGAGAAGAGACCCAGTACTTC.

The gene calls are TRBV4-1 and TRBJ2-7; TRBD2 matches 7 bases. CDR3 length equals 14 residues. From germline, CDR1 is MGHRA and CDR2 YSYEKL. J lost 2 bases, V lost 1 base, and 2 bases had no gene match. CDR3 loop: CASSQARGAYEQYF. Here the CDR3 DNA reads TGCGCCAGCAGCCAAGCTCGGGGGGCCTACGAGCAGTACTTC.

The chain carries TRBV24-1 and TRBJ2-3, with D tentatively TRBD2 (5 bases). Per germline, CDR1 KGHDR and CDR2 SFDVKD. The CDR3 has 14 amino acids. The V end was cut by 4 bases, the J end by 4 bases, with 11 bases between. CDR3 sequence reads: CATSDSRGSDTQYF. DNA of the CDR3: TGTGCCACCAGTGACAGTAGAGGGTCAGATACGCAGTATTTT.

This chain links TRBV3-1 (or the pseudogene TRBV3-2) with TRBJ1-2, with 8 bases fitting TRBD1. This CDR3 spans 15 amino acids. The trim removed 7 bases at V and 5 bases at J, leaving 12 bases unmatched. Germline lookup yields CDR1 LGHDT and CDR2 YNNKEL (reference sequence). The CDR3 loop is CASTPGTGTTYGYTF. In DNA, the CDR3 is TGTGCCAGCACCCCCGGGACAGGAACCACGTATGGCTACACCTTC.

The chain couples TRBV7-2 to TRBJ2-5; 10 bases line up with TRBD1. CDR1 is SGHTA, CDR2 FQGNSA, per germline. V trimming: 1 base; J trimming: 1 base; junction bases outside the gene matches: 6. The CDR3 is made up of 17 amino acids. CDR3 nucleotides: TGTGCCAGCAGCTTAGTAGGGACAGGGGCACTCCAAGAGACCCAGTACTTC. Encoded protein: CASSLVGTGALQETQYF.

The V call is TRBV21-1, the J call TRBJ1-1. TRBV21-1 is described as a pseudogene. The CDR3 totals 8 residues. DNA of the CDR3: TGTGCCCGCACTGAAGCTTTCTTT. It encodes CARTEAFF.

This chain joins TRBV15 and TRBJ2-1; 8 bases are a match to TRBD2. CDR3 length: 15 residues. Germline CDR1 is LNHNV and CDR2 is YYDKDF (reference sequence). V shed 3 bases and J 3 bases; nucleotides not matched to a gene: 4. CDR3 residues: CATSSTSGLYNEQFF. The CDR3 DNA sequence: TGTGCCACCAGCAGTACTAGCGGCCTCTACAATGAGCAGTTCTTC.

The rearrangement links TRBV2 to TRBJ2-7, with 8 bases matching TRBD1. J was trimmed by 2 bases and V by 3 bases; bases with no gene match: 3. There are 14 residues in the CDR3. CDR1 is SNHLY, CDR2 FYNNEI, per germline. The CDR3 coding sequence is TGTGCCAGCAGTGAGGGACAGGAAACCTACGAGCAGTACTTC. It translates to CASSEGQETYEQYF.

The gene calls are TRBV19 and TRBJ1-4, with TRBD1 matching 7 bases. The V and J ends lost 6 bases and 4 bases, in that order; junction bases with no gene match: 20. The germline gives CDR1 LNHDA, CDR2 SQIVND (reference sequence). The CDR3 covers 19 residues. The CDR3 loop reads CASRTPGTDHAPGNEKLFF. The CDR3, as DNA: TGTGCCAGTAGAACCCCCGGGACAGACCACGCCCCGGGTAATGAAAAACTGTTTTTT. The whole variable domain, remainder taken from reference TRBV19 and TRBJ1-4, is DGGITQSPKYLFRKEGQNVTLSCEQNLNHDAMYWYRQDPGQGLRLIYYSQIVNDFQKGDIAEGYSVSREKKESFPLTVTSAQKNPTAFYLCASRTPGTDHAPGNEKLFFGSGTQLSVL.

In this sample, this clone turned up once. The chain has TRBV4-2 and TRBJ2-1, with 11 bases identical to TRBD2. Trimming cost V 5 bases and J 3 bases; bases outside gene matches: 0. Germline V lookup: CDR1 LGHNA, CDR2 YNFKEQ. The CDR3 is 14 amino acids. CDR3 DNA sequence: TGTGCCAGCAGCACTAGCGGGGGCTACAATGAGCAGTTCTTC. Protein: CASSTSGGYNEQFF.

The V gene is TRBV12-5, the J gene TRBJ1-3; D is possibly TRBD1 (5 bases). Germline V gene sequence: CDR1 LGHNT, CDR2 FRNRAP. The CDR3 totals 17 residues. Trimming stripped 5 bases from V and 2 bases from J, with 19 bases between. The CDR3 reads CASGAIRDSQTGNTIYF. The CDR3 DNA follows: TGTGCTAGTGGTGCAATCCGGGACTCTCAAACTGGAAACACCATATATTTT.

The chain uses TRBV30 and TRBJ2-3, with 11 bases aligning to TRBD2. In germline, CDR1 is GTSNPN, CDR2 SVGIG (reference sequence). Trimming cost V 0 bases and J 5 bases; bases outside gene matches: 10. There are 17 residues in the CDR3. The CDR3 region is CAWSVRVAGGLGDTQYF. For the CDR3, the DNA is TGTGCCTGGAGTGTACGGGTAGCGGGAGGGTTGGGAGATACGCAGTATTTT. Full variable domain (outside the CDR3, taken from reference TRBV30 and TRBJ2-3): SQTIHQWPATLVQPVGSPLSLECTVEGTSNPNLYWYRQAAGRGLQLLFYSVGIGQISSEVPQNLSASRPQDRQFILSSKKLLLSDSGFYLCAWSVRVAGGLGDTQYFGPGTRLTVL.

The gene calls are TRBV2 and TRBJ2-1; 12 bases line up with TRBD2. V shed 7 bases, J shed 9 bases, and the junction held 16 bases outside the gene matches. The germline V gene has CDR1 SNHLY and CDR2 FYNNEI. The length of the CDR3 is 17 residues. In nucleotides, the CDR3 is TGTGCCAGCATTCGACTAGCGGGAGAGATGGGTATTAGTGAGCAGTTCTTC. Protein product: CASIRLAGEMGISEQFF. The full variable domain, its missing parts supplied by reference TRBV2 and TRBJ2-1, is EPEVTQTPSHQVTQMGQEVILRCVPISNHLYFYWYRQILGQKVEFLVSFYNNEISEKSEIFDDQFSVERPDGSNFTLKIRSTKLEDSAMYFCASIRLAGEMGISEQFFGPGTRLTVL.

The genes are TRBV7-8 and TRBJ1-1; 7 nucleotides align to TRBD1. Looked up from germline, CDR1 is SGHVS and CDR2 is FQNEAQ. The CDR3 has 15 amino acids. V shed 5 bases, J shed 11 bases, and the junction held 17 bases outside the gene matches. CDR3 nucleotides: TGTGCCAGCAGCCTATATGGGGGAGATGGCAGGGGGGCTTTCTTT. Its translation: CASSLYGGDGRGAFF.

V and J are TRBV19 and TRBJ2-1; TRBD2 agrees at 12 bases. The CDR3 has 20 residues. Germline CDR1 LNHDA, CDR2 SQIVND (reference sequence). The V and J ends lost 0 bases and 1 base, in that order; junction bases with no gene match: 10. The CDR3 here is CASSIEASGRAGLSYNEQFF. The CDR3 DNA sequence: TGTGCCAGTAGTATAGAGGCTAGCGGGAGGGCCGGGTTGTCCTACAATGAGCAGTTCTTC.

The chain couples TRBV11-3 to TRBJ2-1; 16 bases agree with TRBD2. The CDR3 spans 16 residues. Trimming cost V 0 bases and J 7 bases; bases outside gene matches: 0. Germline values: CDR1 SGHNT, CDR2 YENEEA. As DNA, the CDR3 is TGTGCCAGCAGCTTAGAGGGACTAGCGGGGGGGAATGAGCAGTTCTTC. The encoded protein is CASSLEGLAGGNEQFF.

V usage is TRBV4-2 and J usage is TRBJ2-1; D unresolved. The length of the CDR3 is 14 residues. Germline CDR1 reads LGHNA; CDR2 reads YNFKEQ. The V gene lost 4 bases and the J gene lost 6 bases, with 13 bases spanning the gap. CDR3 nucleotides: TGTGCCAGCAGCCCCGCGGTTGTGATCAATGAGCAGTTCTTC. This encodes CASSPAVVINEQFF.

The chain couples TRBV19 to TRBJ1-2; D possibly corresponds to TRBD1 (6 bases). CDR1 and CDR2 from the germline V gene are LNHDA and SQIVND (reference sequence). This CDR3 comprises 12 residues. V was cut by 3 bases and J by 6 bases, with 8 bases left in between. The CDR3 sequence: CASSIPGDGYTF. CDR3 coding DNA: TGTGCCAGTAGTATCCCAGGGGATGGCTACACCTTC. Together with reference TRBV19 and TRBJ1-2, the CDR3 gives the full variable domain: DGGITQSPKYLFRKEGQNVTLSCEQNLNHDAMYWYRQDPGQGLRLIYYSQIVNDFQKGDIAEGYSVSREKKESFPLTVTSAQKNPTAFYLCASSIPGDGYTFGSGTRLTVV.

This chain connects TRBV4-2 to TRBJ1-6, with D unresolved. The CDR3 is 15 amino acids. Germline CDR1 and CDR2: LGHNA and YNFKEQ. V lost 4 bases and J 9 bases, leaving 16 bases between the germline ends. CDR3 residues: CASSPREGGVSPLHF. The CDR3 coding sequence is TGTGCCAGCAGCCCAAGGGAGGGTGGGGTTTCACCCCTCCACTTT.

CDR3 loop: CASSIIGTGRFNEKLFF. CDR3 coding DNA: TGTGCCAGTAGTATAATTGGGACAGGGCGCTTTAATGAAAAACTGTTTTTT. This sequence joins TRBV19 and TRBJ1-4, with 9 bases fitting TRBD1. There are 17 residues in the CDR3. V gave up 2 bases and J gave up 4 bases; unmatched junction bases: 8. Germline assignment: CDR1 LNHDA and CDR2 SQIVND (reference sequence).

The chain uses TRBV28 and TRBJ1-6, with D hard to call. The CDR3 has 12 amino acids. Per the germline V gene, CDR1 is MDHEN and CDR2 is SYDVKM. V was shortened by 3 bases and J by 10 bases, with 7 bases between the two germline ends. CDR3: CASSFRGSPLHF. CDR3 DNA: TGTGCCAGCAGTTTTAGAGGATCACCCCTCCACTTT.

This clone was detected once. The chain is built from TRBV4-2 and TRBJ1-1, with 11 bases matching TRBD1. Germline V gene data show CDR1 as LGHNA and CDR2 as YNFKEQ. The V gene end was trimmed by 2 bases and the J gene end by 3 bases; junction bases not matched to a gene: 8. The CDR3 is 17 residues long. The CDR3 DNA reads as TGTGCCAGCAGCCAATTCGCTGGACAGGGGGCGTACACTGAAGCTTTCTTT. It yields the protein CASSQFAGQGAYTEAFF.

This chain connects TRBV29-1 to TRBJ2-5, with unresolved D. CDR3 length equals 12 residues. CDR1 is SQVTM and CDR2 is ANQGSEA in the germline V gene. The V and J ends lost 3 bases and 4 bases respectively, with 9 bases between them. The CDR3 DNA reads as TGCAGCGTTGATACGACACTAGAGACCCAGTACTTC. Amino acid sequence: CSVDTTLETQYF.

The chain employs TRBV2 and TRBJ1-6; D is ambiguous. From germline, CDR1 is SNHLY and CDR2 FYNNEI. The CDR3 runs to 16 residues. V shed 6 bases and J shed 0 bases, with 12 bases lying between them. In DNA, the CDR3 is TGTGCCAGCAGCGACTCCGGGAGCTCCTATAATTCACCCCTCCACTTT. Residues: CASSDSGSSYNSPLHF.

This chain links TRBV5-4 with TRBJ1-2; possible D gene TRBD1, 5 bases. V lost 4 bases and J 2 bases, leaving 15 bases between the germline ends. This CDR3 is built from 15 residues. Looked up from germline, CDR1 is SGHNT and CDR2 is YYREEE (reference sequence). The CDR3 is CASSKGTQLNYGYTF. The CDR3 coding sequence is TGTGCCAGCAGCAAAGGGACTCAGCTGAACTATGGCTACACCTTC.

CDR3 nucleotide sequence: TGTGCCAGCAGCTTAGCACCGACAGGGGGCGCGGGCACCGGGGAGCTGTTTTTT. This encodes CASSLAPTGGAGTGELFF. The rearrangement uses TRBV11-2 and TRBJ2-2, with 10 bases identical to TRBD1. This CDR3 contains 18 residues. Per the germline V gene, CDR1 is SGHAT and CDR2 is FQNNGV. With V trimmed by 1 base and J by 4 bases, 9 bases remained unmatched.

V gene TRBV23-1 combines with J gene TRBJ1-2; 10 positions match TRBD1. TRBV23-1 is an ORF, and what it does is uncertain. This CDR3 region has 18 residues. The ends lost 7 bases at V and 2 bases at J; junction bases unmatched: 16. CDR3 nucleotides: TGCGCCAGCACCTCAAGGTTCAGACAGGGGGCGTTAAACTATGGCTACACCTTC. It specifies CASTSRFRQGALNYGYTF.

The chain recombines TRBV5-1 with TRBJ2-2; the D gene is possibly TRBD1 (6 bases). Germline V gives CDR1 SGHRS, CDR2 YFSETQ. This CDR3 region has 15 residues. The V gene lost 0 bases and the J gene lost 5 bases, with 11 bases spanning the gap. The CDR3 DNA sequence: TGCGCCAGCAGCTTGGGGACAGTCGGTACCGGGGAGCTGTTTTTT. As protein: CASSLGTVGTGELFF.

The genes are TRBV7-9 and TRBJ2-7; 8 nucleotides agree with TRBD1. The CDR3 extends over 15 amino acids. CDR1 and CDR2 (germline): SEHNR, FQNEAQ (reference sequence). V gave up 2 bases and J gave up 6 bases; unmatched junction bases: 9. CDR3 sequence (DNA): TGTGCCAGCAGCTTAAGAAGGCAGGGGGCCTCCGAGCAGTACTTC. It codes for CASSLRRQGASEQYF.

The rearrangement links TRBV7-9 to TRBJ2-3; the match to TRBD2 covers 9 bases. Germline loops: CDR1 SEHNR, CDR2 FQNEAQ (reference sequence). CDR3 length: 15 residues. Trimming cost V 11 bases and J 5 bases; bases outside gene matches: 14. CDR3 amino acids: CASLRRGLAVDTQYF. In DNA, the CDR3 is TGTGCCTCGCTGAGAAGGGGACTAGCAGTAGATACGCAGTATTTT.